The 2 T cell receptor beta chains below were found in one sample sequenced in a study of blood T cell repertoires in COVID-19. TCRdb's table, derived via immunoSEQ multiplex PCR, lists solely in-frame clones and lacks some. Found here are 350,000 or so clones, about 88% of them singletons; the top ten hold approximately 1%. The sequenced sample consisted of PBMCs or T cells enriched from blood (not recorded which). These receptors originate from a woman in her thirties who had been exposed to COVID-19.

The chain uses TRBV7-9 and TRBJ1-4; 9 bases fit TRBD1. The CDR3 totals 14 residues. V lost 6 bases and J lost 8; bases outside the gene matches: 7. Germline loops: CDR1 SEHNR, CDR2 FQNEAQ (reference sequence). CDR3 residues: CASRRDRDLEKLFF. In DNA, the CDR3 is TGTGCCAGCAGACGGGACAGGGATCTGGAAAAACTGTTTTTT.

This chain joins TRBV27 and TRBJ2-7, with a possible D match to TRBD2 (5 bases). Germline values: CDR1 MNHEY, CDR2 SMNVEV (reference sequence). Trimming pared 3 bases from V and 1 base from J, leaving 10 bases between. The CDR3 covers 14 residues. Here the CDR3 DNA reads TGTGCCAGCAGTTTGGACTCGGGTTCCTACGAGCAGTACTTC. It yields the protein CASSLDSGSYEQYF.